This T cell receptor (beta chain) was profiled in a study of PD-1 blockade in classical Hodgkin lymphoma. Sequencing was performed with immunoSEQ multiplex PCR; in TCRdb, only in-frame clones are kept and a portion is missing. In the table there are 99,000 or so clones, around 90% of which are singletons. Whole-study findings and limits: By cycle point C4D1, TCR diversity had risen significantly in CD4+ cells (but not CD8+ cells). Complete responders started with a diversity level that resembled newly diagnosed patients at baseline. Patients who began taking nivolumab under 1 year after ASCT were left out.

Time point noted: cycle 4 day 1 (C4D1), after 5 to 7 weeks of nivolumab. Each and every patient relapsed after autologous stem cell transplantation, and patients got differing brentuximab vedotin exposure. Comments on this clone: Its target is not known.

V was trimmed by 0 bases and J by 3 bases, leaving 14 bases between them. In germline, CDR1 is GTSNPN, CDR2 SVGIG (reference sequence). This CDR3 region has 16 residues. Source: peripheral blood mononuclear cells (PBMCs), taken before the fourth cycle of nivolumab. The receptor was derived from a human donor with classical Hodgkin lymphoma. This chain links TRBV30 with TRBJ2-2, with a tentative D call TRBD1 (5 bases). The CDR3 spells CAWSVRRRADTGELFF. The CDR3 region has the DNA TGTGCCTGGAGTGTACGTCGCAGGGCGGACACCGGGGAGCTGTTTTTT.